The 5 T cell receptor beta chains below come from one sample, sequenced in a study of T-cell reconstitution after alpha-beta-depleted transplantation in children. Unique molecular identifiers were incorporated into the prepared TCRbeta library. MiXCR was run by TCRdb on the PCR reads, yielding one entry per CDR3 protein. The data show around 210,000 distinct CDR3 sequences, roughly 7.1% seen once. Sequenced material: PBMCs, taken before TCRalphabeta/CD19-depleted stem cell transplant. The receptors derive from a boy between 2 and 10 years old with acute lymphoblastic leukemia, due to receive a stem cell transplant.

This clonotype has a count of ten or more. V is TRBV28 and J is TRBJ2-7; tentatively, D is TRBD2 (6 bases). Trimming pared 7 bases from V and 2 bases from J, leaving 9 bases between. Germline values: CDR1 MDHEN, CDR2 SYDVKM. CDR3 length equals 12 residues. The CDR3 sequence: CASMRGTYEQYF. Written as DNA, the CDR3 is TGTGCCAGCATGCGGGGTACCTACGAGCAGTACTTC.

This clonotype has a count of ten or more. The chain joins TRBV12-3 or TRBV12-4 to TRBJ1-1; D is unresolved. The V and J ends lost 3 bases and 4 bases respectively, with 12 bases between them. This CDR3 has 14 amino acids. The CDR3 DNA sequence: TGTGCCAGCAGTTTTGAGGGTCGGGGCACTGAAGCTTTCTTT. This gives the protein CASSFEGRGTEAFF.

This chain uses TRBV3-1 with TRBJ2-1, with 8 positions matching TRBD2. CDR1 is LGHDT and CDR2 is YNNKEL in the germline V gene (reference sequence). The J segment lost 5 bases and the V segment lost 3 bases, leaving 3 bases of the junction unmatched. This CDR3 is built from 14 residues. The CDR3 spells CASSQVAGHNEQFF. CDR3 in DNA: TGTGCCAGCAGCCAGGTAGCGGGACACAATGAGCAGTTCTTC.

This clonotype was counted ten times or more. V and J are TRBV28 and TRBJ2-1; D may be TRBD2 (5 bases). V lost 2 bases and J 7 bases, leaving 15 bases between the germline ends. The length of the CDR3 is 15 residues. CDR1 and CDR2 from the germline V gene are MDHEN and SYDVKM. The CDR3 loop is CASSLRIRRRNEQFF. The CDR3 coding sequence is TGTGCCAGCAGTTTAAGGATACGAAGGAGGAATGAGCAGTTCTTC.

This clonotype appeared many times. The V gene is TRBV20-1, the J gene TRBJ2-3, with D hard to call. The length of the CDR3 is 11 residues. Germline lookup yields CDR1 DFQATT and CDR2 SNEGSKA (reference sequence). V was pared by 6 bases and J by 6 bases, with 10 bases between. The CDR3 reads CSALPGDTQYF. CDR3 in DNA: TGCAGTGCCCTTCCCGGGGATACGCAGTATTTT.